Shown below are 18 T cell receptor delta chains from a single sample sequenced in a study of delta chains in infants with herpesvirus infections. PBMC RNA was reverse transcribed using gamma-chain- and delta-chain-specific primers. TCRdb re-called the RT-PCR reads through CATT. Seen here are some 300 delta-chain clones, approximately 63% observed once, and the top ten hold 90% to 95%. Specimen: peripheral blood, collected at time point 1 of longitudinal follow-up. All receptors derive from a human donor who was a Ugandan infant, either HIV-exposed or HIV-unexposed (not recorded which).

This clone was found once. The TCRdb protein comes from a much larger clone and disagrees with this DNA's translation at residue 11, likely due to a read error; the protein given here is derived from the DNA. This sequence joins TRDV2 and TRDJ3, with D unclear. Germline lookup yields CDR1 GEAIGNYY and CDR2 EKD. CDR3 length: 18 residues. The CDR3 DNA reads TGTGCCTGTGACACAGTGGATTCCAGCTCCGGGGACACCCGACAGATGTTTTTC. Amino acid sequence: CACDTVDSSSGDTRQMFF.

A note on this clone: This is likely an artifact of a read error, given a far larger clone one base away. The genes are TRDV2 and TRDJ1; 11 bases align to TRDD3. The CDR3 contains 16 residues. CDR1 and CDR2 (germline): GEAIGNYY, EKD. The CDR3 nucleotides are TGTGCCTGTGACACTTTACTGGGGGATATGGCCGATAAACCCATCTTT. It is translated as CACDTLLGDMADKPIF.

On this clone itself: This sequence is one base from a far larger clone and is likely a read error. J is TRDJ1 and V is TRDV2; the match to TRDD3 covers 8 bases. Germline V gene lookup returns CDR1 GEAIGNYY and CDR2 EKD. There are 16 residues in the CDR3. Unmatched junction bases numbered 9, after V lost 1 base and J lost 3 bases. CDR3 protein: CACDTLLGGMADKLIF. The CDR3 region has the DNA TGTGCCTGTGACACTTTACTGGGGGGTATGGCCGATAAACTCATCTTT.

This clone was detected only a few times. The likely explanation is a read error, given a far larger clone one base away. Other DNA variants within this sample encode the same CDR3. In nucleotides, the CDR3 is TGTGCTCTTGGGGAAACGGCCCTTCACCCCGTGCTGGGGGCCGAACCAAATAAACTCATCTTT. Protein sequence: CALGETALHPVLGAEPNKLIF. V usage is TRDV1 and J usage is TRDJ1; 7 bases line up with TRDD3. After removal of 2 bases from V and 6 bases from J, the junction contained 27 bases not matched to a gene. The CDR3 consists of 21 residues. The germline CDR1 and CDR2 sequences are TSWWSYY and QGS.

Regarding this clone: It differs at one base from a far larger clone, so likely a read error. Other DNA sequences in the sample encode the same CDR3. The chain joins TRDV1 to TRDJ1; 9 positions match TRDD3. The CDR3 length is 19 residues. V shed 4 bases and J 2 bases; nucleotides not matched to a gene: 17. Per germline, CDR1 TSWWSYY and CDR2 QGS. The CDR3 is CALGAPSLRGYGLTDKLIF. For the CDR3, the DNA is TGTGCTCTTGGGGCCCCAAGCCTGCGGGGATACGGGTTGACCGATAAACTCATCTTT.

A note on this clone: TCRdb's listed protein matches a much larger clone and diverges from this DNA's translation at residue 3, likely through a read error; the protein shown comes from the DNA. The chain employs TRDV1 and TRDJ1, with TRDD3 identical over 8 bases. Per germline, CDR1 TSWWSYY and CDR2 QGS. The CDR3 length is 21 residues. CDR3 region: CARGETALHPVLGAEPNKLIF. In nucleotides, the CDR3 is TGTGCTCGTGGGGAAACGGCCCTTCACCCCGTACTGGGGGCCGAACCAAATAAACTCATCTTT.

A note on this clone: This DNA's translation differs at residue 14 from TCRdb's protein, which comes from a much larger clone; a read error is likely, and the protein shown is translated from the DNA. The rearrangement joins TRDV2 to TRDJ3; the D gene is possibly TRDD3 (5 bases). This CDR3 region has 18 residues. CDR1 is GEAIGNYY, CDR2 EKD, per germline. As DNA, the CDR3 is TGTGCCTGTGACACAGTGGATTCCAGCTCCTGGGACACCGGACAGATGTTTTTC. Translating gives CACDTVDSSSWDTGQMFF.

Concerning this clone itself: Translating this DNA gives a protein that differs at residue 3 from the TCRdb one, which belongs to a much larger clone; a read error is likely, and the protein shown is this translation. The chain combines TRDV2 with TRDJ3; 7 nucleotides match TRDD3. Germline CDR1 and CDR2: GEAIGNYY and EKD. CDR3 length: 20 amino acids. The CDR3 is CARDTAPAGGPSWDTRQMFF. The CDR3 DNA reads TGTGCCCGTGACACCGCGCCCGCTGGGGGTCCGTCCTGGGACACCCGACAGATGTTTTTC.

Regarding this clone: TCRdb has a much larger clone's protein, which differs at residue 15 from the translation of this DNA, likely because of a read error; what is shown is the protein translated from the DNA. The V gene is TRDV1, the J gene TRDJ1; 7 positions match TRDD3. This CDR3 is 20 amino acids long. V dropped 3 bases and J dropped 4; count of bases not matched to a gene: 23. Germline CDR1 is TSWWSYY and CDR2 is QGS. This CDR3 is CALGDPRDLNALGYIDKLIF. The CDR3 coding sequence is TGTGCTCTTGGGGACCCCAGGGACCTAAATGCTCTGGGATACATCGATAAACTCATCTTT.

This clone has just a few counts. This probably arose from a read error, given a far larger clone one base away. The chain employs TRDV1 and TRDJ1; D is undetermined. CDR1 and CDR2 (germline): TSWWSYY, QGS. V was cut by 3 bases and J by 2 bases, with 7 bases left in between. The CDR3 sequence is 13 residues long. The CDR3 sequence is CALGDFLTDKLIF. Here the CDR3 DNA reads TGTGCTCTTGGGGACTTCTTAACCGATAAACTCATCTTT.

As concerns this clone: This sequence is one base from a far larger clone and is likely a read error. The identical CDR3 is also encoded by other nucleotide sequences in the sample. The chain combines TRDV2 with TRDJ3; D call uncertain. Germline CDR1 and CDR2: GEAIGNYY and EKD. The CDR3 contains 18 residues. CDR3 DNA: TGTGCCTGCGACACAGTGGATTCCAGCTCCTGGGACACCCGACAGATGTTTTTC. Protein: CACDTVDSSSWDTRQMFF.

As to this clone: TCRdb pairs this DNA with a much larger clone's protein that differs at residue 8, likely a read error; the protein shown was translated from the DNA. The chain uses TRDV2 and TRDJ3; D ambiguous. V was shortened by 1 base and J by 0 bases, with 12 bases between the two germline ends. Germline CDR1 reads GEAIGNYY; CDR2 reads EKD. The CDR3 is 18 amino acids. CDR3 protein: CACDTVDASSWDTRQMFF. CDR3 DNA sequence: TGTGCCTGTGACACAGTGGATGCCAGCTCCTGGGACACCCGACAGATGTTTTTC.

Only a few counts were recorded for this clone. A far larger clone is a single base away, which makes a read error likely. J is TRDJ1 and V is TRDV1; 9 bases fit TRDD3. Germline V CDR1 and CDR2: TSWWSYY, QGS. The CDR3 length is 25 residues. V was clipped by 4 bases and J by 3 bases; unmatched bases: 36. The CDR3 bases are TGTGCTCTTGGGGGCCAACCCGCCTTCCCCGGGTTTGGACTGGGGGACTCAACACCTCCCGATAAACTCATCTTT. This translates into CALGGQPAFPGFGLGDSTPPDKLIF.

In regard to this clone: A far larger clone is one nucleotide away, so this likely arose from a read error. The sample carries other DNA sequences with the same CDR3. This rearrangement joins TRDV1 to TRDJ1; the match to TRDD3 covers 8 bases. The CDR3 spans 21 residues. In germline, CDR1 is TSWWSYY, CDR2 QGS. With V trimmed by 2 bases and J by 6 bases, 26 bases remained unmatched. In DNA, the CDR3 is TGTGCTCTTGGGGAAACGGCGCTTCACCCCGTACTGGGGGCCGAACCAAATAAACTCATCTTT. Encoded protein: CALGETALHPVLGAEPNKLIF.

This clone was counted only a few times. This sequence is one base from a far larger clone and is likely a read error. Additional DNA sequences in this sample encode the identical CDR3. This chain connects TRDV1 to TRDJ1; 9 bases line up with TRDD3. The V segment lost 4 bases and the J segment 3 bases; nucleotides outside the gene matches: 36. The germline gives CDR1 TSWWSYY, CDR2 QGS. The CDR3 is made up of 25 amino acids. The CDR3 DNA sequence: TGTGCTCTTGGGGGCCGACCCGCCTTCCCCGGGTTTGGACTGGGGGACTCGACACCTCCCGATAAACTCATCTTT. This sequence encodes CALGGRPAFPGFGLGDSTPPDKLIF.

This clone showed up just once. A read error is likely here: a far larger clone is one base away. V usage is TRDV2 and J usage is TRDJ1, with 11 bases that match TRDD3. Per germline, CDR1 GEAIGNYY and CDR2 EKD. The CDR3 contains 16 residues. CDR3 coding DNA: TGTGCCTGTAACACTTTACTGGGGGATATGGCCGATAAACTCATCTTT. It specifies CACNTLLGDMADKLIF.

Concerning this clone itself: A read error is the likely source, as a far larger clone sits one nucleotide away. The same CDR3 is also encoded by other DNA sequences in this sample. This chain connects TRDV1 to TRDJ1; 7 bases match TRDD3. The V gene's germline CDR1 is TSWWSYY and CDR2 QGS. The CDR3 totals 19 residues. V shed 4 bases and J 2 bases; nucleotides not matched to a gene: 19. CDR3 bases: TGTGCTCTTGGGGCCCCAAGCCTACGGGGATATGGGTTGACCGATAAACTCATCTTT. Encoded protein: CALGAPSLRGYGLTDKLIF.

As to this clone: This likely reflects a read error, since a far larger clone is one base away. The same CDR3 also results from other DNA sequences found in this sample. The rearrangement uses TRDV1 and TRDJ1; 9 bases align to TRDD3. This CDR3 is 19 amino acids long. V dropped 4 bases and J dropped 2; count of bases not matched to a gene: 17. The germline gives CDR1 TSWWSYY, CDR2 QGS. The CDR3, as DNA: TGTGCTCTTGGGGCCCCCAGCCTACGGGGATACGGGTTGACCGATAAACTCATCTTT. It is translated as CALGAPSLRGYGLTDKLIF.